This TCR beta chain is from a study of CD8+CD57+ T cells in acquired aplastic anemia. The use of genomic DNA as template underpinned the TCR beta VDJ and CDR3 profiling. One entry per CDR3 protein results from TCRdb running MiXCR on the reads. The sample carries about 170,000 distinct CDR3 sequences, 55% to 80% recorded once. Trimming shortened V by 7 bases and J by 1 base, and 14 bases separated the two germline ends. The CDR3 is 16 amino acids. Germline V gene data show CDR1 as MRHNA and CDR2 as SNTAGT. Source material: sorted CD4+, CD8+, or CD8+CD57+ T cells (not recorded which) from PBMCs. The clonotype originates from a human donor in good health. The V and J genes are TRBV6-4 and TRBJ1-6, with D possibly being TRBD1 (5 bases). The CDR3 is CASIWQGLSYNSPLHF. The CDR3 bases are TGTGCCAGCATATGGCAGGGCTTATCCTATAATTCACCCCTCCACTTT.